This T cell receptor beta chain appears in the sequencing data of a study of T cell changes during pregnancy in multiple sclerosis. Libraries were prepared by immunoSEQ multiplex PCR; TCRdb keeps only in-frame clonotypes and omits some of them. The table includes tens of thousands of clones, around nine tenths detected once. The V end lost 3 bases, the J end lost 0 bases, and 11 bases lay between the germline ends. This CDR3 comprises 15 residues. In germline, CDR1 is LNHDA, CDR2 SQIVND (reference sequence). This TCR derives from a female donor with multiple sclerosis, enrolled in a pregnancy study. Source: CD4+ T cells from peripheral blood mononuclear cells, taken in the second trimester of pregnancy. The chain couples TRBV19 to TRBJ1-2, with TRBD1 as a possible D gene (6 bases). The CDR3 reads CASSIQGKANYGYTF. Here the CDR3 DNA reads TGTGCCAGTAGTATCCAGGGGAAAGCTAACTATGGCTACACCTTC.